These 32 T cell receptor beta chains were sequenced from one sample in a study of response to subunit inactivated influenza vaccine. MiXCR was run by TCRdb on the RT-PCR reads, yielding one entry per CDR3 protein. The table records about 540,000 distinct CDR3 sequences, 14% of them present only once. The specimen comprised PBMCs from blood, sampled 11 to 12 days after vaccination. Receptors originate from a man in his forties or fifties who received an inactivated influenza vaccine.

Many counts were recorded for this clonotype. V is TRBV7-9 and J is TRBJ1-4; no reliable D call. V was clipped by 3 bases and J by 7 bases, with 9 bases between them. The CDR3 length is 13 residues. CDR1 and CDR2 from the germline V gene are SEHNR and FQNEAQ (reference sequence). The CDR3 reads CASSLRSGEKLFF. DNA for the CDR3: TGTGCCAGCAGCTTGAGATCGGGTGAAAAACTGTTTTTT.

The DNA for the CDR3 is TGTGCCAGCAGACAGGCTTCGTGGGAGACCCAGTACTTC. Translated: CASRQASWETQYF. V gene TRBV6-2 or TRBV6-3 combines with J gene TRBJ2-5; a possible D gene is TRBD1 (5 bases). Trimming took 6 bases from V and 5 from J, leaving 13 bases between them. The CDR3 covers 13 residues. Germline V gives CDR1 MNHEY, CDR2 SVGEGT.

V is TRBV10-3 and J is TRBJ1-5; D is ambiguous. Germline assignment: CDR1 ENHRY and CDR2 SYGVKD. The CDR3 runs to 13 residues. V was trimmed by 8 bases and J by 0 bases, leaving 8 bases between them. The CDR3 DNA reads TGTGCCATCGCCCCAGATAGCAATCAGCCCCAGCATTTT. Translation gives CAIAPDSNQPQHF.

CDR3 region: CAISGGDQPQHF. The CDR3 DNA reads TGTGCCATCAGTGGAGGGGATCAGCCCCAGCATTTT. The chain links TRBV10-3 to TRBJ1-5; maybe TRBD1 (5 bases). V gave up 4 bases and J gave up 5 bases, with 6 bases separating them. CDR1 is ENHRY, CDR2 SYGVKD, per germline. This CDR3 comprises 12 residues.

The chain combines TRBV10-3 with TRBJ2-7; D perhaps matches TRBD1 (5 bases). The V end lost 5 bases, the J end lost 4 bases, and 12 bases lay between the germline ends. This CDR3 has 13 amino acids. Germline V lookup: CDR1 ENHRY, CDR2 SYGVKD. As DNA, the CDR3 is TGTGCCATCAGTAGAACTCAGGGTTACGAGCAGTACTTC. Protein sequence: CAISRTQGYEQYF.

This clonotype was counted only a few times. The CDR3 DNA reads TGTGCCAGCAGCTCCCAGACAGGGGATAACACCGGGGAGCTGTTTTTT. It specifies CASSSQTGDNTGELFF. The V call is TRBV9, the J call TRBJ2-2, with TRBD1 matching 8 bases. Germline V gives CDR1 SGDLS, CDR2 YYNGEE. The CDR3 is 16 residues long. The V gene end was trimmed by 4 bases and the J gene end by 2 bases; junction bases not matched to a gene: 7.

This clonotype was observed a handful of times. CDR3 protein: CASSSQGAFSNQPQHF. For the CDR3, the DNA is TGTGCCAGCAGTTCACAGGGGGCGTTTAGCAATCAGCCCCAGCATTTT. This chain links TRBV6-5 with TRBJ1-5, with TRBD1 matching over 9 bases. With V trimmed by 4 bases and J by 0 bases, 4 bases remained unmatched. The germline CDR1 and CDR2 sequences are MNHEY and SVGAGI. This CDR3 contains 16 residues.

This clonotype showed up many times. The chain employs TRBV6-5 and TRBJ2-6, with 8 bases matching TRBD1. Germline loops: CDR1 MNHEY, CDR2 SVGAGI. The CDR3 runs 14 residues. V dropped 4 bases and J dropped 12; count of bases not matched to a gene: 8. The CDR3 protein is CASSSGTGPFVLTF. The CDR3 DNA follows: TGTGCCAGCAGTTCCGGGACAGGTCCCTTCGTCCTGACTTTC.

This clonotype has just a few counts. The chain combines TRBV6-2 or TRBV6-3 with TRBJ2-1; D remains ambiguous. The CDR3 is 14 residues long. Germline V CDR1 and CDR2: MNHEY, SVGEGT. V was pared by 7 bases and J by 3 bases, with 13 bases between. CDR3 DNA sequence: TGTGCCAGCACCAATTTGGGCCGCTACAATGAGCAGTTCTTC. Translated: CASTNLGRYNEQFF.

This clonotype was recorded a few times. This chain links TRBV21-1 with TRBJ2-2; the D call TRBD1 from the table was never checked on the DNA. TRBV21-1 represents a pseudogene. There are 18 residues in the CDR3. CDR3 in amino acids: CASSKGVGTARWTGELFF. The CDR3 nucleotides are TGTGCCAGCAGCAAAGGGGTTGGGACAGCTAGATGGACCGGGGAGCTGTTTTTT.

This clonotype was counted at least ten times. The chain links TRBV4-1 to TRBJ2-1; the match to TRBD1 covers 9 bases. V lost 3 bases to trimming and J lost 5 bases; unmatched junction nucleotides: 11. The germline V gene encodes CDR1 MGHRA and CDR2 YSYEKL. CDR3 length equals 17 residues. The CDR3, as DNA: TGCGCCAGCAGCCAGTCGAACCGGGACAGGGACAACAATGAGCAGTTCTTC. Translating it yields CASSQSNRDRDNNEQFF.

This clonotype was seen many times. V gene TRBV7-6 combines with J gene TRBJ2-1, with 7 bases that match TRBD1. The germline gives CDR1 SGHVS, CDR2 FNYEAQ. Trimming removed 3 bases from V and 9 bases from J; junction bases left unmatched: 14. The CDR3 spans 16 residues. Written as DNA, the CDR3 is TGTGCCAGCAGCTTGGAGCGACAGGGCGTGAGGAGTGAGCAGTTCTTC. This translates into CASSLERQGVRSEQFF.

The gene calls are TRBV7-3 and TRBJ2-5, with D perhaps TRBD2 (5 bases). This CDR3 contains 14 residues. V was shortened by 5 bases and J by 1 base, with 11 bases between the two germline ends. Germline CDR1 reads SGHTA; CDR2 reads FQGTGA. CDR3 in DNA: TGTGCCAGCAGCGGAGGACCTTTCCAAGAGACCCAGTACTTC. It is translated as CASSGGPFQETQYF.

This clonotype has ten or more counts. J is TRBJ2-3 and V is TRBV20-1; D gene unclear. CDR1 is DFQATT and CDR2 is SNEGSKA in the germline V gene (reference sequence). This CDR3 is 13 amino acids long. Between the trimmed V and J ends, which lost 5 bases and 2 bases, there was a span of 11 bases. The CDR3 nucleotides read TGCAGTGCTTGGGCCTATACCACAGATACGCAGTATTTT. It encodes CSAWAYTTDTQYF.

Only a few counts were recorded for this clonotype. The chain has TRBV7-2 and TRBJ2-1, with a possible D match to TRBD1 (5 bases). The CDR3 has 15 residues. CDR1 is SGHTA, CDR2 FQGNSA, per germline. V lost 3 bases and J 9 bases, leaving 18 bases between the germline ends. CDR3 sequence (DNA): TGTGCCAGCAGCTTTGGGGCACCAGACGTCAGTGAGCAGTTCTTC. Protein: CASSFGAPDVSEQFF.

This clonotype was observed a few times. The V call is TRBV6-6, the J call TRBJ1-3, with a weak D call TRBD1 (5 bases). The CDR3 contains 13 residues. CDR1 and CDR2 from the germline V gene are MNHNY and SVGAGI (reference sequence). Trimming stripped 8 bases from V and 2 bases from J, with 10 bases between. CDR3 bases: TGTGCCAGCCACTGGGGCCCTGGAAACACCATATATTTT. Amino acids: CASHWGPGNTIYF.

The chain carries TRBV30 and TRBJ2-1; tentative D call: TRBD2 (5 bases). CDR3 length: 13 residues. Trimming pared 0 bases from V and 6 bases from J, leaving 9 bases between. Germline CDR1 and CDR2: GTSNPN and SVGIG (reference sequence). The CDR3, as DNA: TGTGCCTGGAGTGTACAAGCGGCCAATGAGCAGTTCTTC. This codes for CAWSVQAANEQFF.

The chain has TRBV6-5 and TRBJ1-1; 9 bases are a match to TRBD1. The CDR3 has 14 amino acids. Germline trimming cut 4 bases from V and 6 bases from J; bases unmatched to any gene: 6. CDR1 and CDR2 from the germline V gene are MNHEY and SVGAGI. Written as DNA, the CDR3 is TGTGCCAGCAGTTGGGACAGGGCAGGCGCTGAAGCTTTCTTT. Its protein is CASSWDRAGAEAFF.

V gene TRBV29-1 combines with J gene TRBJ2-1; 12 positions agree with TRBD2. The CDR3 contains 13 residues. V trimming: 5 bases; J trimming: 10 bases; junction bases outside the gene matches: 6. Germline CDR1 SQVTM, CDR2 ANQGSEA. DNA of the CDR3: TGCAGCGTTCGACTAGCGGGAGTTTTGGAGCAGTTCTTC. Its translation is CSVRLAGVLEQFF.

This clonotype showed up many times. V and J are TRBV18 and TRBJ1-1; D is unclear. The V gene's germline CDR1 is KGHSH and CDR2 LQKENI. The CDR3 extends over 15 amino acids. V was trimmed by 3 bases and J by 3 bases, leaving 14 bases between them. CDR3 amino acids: CASSPTIGRHTEAFF. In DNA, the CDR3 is TGTGCCAGCTCACCCACCATTGGCCGGCACACTGAAGCTTTCTTT.

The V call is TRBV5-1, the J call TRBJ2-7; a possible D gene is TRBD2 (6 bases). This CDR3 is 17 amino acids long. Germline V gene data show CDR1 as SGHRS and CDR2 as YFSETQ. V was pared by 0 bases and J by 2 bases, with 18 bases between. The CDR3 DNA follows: TGCGCCAGCAGCTTGGGACCGGCTAGGGACTTCACCTACGAGCAGTACTTC. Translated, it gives CASSLGPARDFTYEQYF.

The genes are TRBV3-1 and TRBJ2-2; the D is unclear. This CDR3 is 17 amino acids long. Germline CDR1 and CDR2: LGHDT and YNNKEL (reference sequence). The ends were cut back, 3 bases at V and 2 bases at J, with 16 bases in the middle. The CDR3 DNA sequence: TGTGCCAGCAGCCAGGCCTCCCGCGGCGCCAACACCGGGGAGCTGTTTTTT. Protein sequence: CASSQASRGANTGELFF.

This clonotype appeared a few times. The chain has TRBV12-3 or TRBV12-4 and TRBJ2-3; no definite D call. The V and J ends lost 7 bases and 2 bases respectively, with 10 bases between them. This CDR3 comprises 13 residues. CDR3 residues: CASNERPTDTQYF. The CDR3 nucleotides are TGTGCCAGCAACGAGAGACCCACAGATACGCAGTATTTT.

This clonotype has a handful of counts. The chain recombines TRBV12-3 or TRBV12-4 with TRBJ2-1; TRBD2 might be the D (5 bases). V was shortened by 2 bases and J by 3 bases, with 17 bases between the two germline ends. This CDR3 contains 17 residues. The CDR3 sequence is CASSLNLGVAYYNEQFF. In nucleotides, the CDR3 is TGTGCCAGCAGTTTAAACCTCGGGGTGGCCTACTACAATGAGCAGTTCTTC.

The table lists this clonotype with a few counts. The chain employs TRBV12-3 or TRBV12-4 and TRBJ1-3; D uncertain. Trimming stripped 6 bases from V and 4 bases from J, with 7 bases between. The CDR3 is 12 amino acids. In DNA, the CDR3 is TGTGCCAGCAGCATCCAGGGAAACACCATATATTTT. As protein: CASSIQGNTIYF.

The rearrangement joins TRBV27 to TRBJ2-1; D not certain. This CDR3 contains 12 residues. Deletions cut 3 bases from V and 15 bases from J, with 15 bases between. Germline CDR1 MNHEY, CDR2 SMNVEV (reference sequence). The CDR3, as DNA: TGTGCCAGCAGTTTCGTCGCCTCCTTTCTGTTCTTC. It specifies CASSFVASFLFF.

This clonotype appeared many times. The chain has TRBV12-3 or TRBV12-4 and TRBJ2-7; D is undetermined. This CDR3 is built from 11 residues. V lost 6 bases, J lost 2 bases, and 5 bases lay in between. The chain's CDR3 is CASSSAYEQYF. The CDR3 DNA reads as TGTGCCAGCAGCTCCGCCTACGAGCAGTACTTC.

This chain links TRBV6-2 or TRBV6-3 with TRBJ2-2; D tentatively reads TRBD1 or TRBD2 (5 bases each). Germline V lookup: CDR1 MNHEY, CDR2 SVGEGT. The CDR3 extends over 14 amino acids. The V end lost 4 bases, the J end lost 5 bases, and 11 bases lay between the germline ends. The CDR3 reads CASSSDWGTGELFF. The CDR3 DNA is TGTGCCAGCAGTTCGGACTGGGGGACCGGGGAGCTGTTTTTT.

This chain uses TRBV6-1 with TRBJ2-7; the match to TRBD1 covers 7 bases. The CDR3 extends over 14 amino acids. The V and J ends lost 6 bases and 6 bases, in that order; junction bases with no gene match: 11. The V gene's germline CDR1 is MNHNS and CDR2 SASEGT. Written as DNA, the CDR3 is TGTGCCAGCAGGACCGGGACAGAGATTACCGAGCAGTACTTC. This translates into CASRTGTEITEQYF.

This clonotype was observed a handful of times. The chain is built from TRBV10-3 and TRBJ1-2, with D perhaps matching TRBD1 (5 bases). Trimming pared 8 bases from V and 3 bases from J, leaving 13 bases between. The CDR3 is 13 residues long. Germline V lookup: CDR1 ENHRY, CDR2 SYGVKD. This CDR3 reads CAIGGDRDYGYTF. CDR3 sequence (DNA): TGTGCCATCGGCGGGGACCGGGACTATGGCTACACCTTC.

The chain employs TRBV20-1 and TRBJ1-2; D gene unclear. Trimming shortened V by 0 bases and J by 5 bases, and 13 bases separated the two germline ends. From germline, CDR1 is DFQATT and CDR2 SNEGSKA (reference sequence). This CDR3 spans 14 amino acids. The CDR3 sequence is CSARDSTRGYGYTF. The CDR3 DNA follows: TGCAGTGCTAGAGACTCGACACGGGGTTATGGCTACACCTTC.

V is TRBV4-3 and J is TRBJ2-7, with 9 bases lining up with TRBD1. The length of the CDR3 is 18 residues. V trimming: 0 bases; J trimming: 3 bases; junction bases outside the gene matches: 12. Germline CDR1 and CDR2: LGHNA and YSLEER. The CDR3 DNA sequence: TGCGCCAGCAGCCAAGACTCTATGGGGGGACAGGGCGACTACGAGCAGTACTTC. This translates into CASSQDSMGGQGDYEQYF.